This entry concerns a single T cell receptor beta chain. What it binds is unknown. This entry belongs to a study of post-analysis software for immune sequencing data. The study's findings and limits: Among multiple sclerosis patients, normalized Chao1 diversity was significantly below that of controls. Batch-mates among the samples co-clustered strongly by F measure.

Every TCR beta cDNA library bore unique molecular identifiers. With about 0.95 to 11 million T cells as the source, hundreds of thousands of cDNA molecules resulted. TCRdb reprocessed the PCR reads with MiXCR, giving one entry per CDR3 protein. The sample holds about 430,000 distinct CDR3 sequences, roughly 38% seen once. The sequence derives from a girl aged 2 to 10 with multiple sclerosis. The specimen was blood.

CDR3 sequence reads: CASIGPSSYNEQFF. In nucleotides, the CDR3 is TGTGCCAGCATCGGACCTAGCTCCTACAATGAGCAGTTCTTC. The chain has TRBV6-2 or TRBV6-3 and TRBJ2-1; D is unresolved. The CDR3 covers 14 residues. Trimming cost V 7 bases and J 0 bases, with 10 bases left between them. In germline, CDR1 is MNHEY, CDR2 SVGEGT.